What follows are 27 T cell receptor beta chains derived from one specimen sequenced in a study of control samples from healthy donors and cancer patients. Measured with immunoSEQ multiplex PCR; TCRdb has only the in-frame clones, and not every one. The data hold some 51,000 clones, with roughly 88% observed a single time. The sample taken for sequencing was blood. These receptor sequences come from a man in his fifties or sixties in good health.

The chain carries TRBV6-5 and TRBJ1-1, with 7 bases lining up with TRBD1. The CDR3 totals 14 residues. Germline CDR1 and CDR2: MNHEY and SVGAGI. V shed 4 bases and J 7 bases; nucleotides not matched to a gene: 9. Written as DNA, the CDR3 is TGTGCCAGCAGTTCCCTACGGACAGGAGATGAAGCTTTCTTT. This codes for CASSSLRTGDEAFF.

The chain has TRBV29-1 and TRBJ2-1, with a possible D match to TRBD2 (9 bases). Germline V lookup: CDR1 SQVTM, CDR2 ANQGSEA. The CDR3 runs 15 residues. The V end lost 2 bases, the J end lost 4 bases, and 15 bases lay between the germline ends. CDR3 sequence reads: CSVELAGQEYNEQFF. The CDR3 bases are TGCAGCGTTGAACTAGCGGGACAGGAATACAATGAGCAGTTCTTC.

Written as DNA, the CDR3 is TGCGCCAGCAGTTCCCTAGCGGGAGAAGCCGGGGAGCTGTTTTTT. It specifies CASSSLAGEAGELFF. V gene TRBV5-1 combines with J gene TRBJ2-2; 10 bases agree with TRBD2. Germline CDR1 is SGHRS and CDR2 is YFSETQ. The CDR3 totals 15 residues. V trimming: 5 bases; J trimming: 6 bases; junction bases outside the gene matches: 7. Together with reference TRBV5-1 and TRBJ2-2, the CDR3 gives the full variable domain: KAGVTQTPRYLIKTRGQQVTLSCSPISGHRSVSWYQQTPGQGLQFLFEYFSETQRNKGNFPGRFSGRQFSNSRSEMNVSTLELGDSALYLCASSSLAGEAGELFFGEGSRLTVL.

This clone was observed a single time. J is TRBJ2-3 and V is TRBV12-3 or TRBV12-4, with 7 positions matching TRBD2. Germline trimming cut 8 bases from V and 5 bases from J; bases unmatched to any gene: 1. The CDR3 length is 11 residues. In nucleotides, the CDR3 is TGTGCCAGCGGGGAGGGAGATACGCAGTATTTT. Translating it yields CASGEGDTQYF.

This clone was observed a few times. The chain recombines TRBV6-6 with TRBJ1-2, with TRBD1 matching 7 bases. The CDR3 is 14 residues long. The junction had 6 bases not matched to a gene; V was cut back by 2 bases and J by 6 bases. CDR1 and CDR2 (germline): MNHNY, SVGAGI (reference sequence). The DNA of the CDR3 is TGTGCCAGCAGTTACACAGGGGACCTCGATGGCTACACCTTC. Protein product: CASSYTGDLDGYTF.

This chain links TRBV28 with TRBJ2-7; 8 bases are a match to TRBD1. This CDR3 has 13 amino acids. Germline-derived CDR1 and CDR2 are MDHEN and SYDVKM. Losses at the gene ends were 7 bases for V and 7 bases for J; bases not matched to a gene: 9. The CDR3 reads CASTHQGAREQYF. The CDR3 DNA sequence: TGTGCCAGCACACACCAGGGGGCGCGGGAGCAGTACTTC.

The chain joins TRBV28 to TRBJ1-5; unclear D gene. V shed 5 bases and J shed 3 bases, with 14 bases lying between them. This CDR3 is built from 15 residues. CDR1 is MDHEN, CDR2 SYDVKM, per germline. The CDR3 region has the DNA TGTGCCAGCAGTCCTCTTGCGGGATCCAATCAGCCCCAGCATTTT. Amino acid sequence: CASSPLAGSNQPQHF.

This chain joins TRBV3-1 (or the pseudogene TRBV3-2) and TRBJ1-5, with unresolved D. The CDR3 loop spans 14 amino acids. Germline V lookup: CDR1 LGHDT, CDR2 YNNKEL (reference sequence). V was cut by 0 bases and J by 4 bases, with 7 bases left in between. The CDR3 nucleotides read TGTGCCAGCAGCCAAGAGCCGGAGAATCAGCCCCAGCATTTT. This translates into CASSQEPENQPQHF.

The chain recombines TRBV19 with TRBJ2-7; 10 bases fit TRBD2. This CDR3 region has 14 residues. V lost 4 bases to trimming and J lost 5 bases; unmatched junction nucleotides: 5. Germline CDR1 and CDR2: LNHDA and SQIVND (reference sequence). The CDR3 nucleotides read TGTGCCAGTAGTACCTCTAGCGGGAGCCACGAGCAGTACTTC. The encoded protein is CASSTSSGSHEQYF.

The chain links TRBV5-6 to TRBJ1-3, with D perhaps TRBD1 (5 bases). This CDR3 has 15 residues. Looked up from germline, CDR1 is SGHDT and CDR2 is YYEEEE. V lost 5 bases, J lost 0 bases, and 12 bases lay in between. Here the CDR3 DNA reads TGTGCCAGCAGGGGGGGGACGAGCTCTGGAAACACCATATATTTT. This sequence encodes CASRGGTSSGNTIYF.

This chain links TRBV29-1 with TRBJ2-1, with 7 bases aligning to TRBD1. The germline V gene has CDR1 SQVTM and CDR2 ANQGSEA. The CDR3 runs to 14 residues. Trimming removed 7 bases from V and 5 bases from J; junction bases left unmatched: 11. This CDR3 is CSAAPGTVNNEQFF. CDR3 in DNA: TGCAGCGCCGCTCCCGGGACAGTGAACAATGAGCAGTTCTTC.

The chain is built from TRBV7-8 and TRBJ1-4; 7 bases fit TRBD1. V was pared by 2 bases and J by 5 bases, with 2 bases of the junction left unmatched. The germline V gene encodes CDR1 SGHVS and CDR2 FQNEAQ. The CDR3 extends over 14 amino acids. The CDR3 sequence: CASSLQGVNEKLFF. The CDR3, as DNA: TGTGCCAGCAGCTTACAGGGGGTAAATGAAAAACTGTTTTTT.

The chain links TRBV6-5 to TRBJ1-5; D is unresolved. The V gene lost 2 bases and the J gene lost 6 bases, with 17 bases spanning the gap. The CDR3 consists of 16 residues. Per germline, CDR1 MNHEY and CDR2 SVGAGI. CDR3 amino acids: CASSYREGLISQPQHF. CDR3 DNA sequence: TGTGCCAGCAGTTACAGGGAAGGTCTAATCAGTCAGCCCCAGCATTTT.

CDR3: CATQFWADTQYF. CDR3 nucleotides: TGTGCCACCCAGTTTTGGGCGGATACGCAGTATTTT. The chain uses TRBV28 and TRBJ2-3, with no clear D. Germline V gene data show CDR1 as MDHEN and CDR2 as SYDVKM. Trimming removed 10 bases at V and 6 bases at J, with 14 bases between. The CDR3 is 12 residues long.

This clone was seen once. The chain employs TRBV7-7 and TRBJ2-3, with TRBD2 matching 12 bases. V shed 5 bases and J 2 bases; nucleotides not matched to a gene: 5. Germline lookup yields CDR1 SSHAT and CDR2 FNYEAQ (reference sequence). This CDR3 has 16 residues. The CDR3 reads CASSPGLAGNTDTQYF. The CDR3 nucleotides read TGTGCCAGCAGCCCCGGACTAGCGGGGAACACAGATACGCAGTATTTT.

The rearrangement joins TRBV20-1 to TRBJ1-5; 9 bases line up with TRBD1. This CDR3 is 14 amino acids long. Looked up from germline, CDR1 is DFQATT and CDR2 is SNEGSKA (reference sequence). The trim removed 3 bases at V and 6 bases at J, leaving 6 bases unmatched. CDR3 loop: CSASSGQGFQPQHF. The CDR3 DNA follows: TGCAGTGCTAGTAGCGGACAGGGGTTTCAGCCCCAGCATTTT.

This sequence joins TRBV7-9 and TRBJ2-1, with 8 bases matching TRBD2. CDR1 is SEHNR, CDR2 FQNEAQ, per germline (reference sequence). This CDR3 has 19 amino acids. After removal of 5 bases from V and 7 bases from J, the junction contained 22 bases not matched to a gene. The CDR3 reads CASSEPGLGVLADPNEQFF. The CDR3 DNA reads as TGTGCCAGCAGCGAACCGGGACTAGGCGTCCTAGCCGACCCGAATGAGCAGTTCTTC.

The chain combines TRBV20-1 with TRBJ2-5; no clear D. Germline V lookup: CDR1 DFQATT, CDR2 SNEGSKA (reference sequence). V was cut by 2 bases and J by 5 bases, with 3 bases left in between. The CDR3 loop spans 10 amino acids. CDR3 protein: CSARTETQYF. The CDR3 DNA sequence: TGCAGTGCTAGAACCGAGACCCAGTACTTC.

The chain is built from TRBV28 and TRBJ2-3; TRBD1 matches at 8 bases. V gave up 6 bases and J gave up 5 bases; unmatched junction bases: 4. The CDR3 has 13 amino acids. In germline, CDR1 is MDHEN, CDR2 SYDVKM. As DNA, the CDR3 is TGTGCCAGCAGGACAGACAGGGGAGATACGCAGTATTTT. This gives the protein CASRTDRGDTQYF.

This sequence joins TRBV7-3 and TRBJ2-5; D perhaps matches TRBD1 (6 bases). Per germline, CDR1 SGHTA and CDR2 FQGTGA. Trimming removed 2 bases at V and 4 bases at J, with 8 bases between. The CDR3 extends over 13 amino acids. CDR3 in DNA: TGTGCCAGCAGCTTAGGGGGCCGAGAGACCCAGTACTTC. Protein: CASSLGGRETQYF.

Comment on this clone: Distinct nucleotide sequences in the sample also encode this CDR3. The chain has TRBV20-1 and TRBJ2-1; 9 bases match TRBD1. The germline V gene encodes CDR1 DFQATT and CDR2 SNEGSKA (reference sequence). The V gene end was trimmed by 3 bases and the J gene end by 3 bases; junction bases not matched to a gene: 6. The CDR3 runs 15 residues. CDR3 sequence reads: CSASSGQGFYNEQFF. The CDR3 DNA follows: TGCAGTGCTAGTTCCGGACAGGGGTTCTACAATGAGCAGTTCTTC.

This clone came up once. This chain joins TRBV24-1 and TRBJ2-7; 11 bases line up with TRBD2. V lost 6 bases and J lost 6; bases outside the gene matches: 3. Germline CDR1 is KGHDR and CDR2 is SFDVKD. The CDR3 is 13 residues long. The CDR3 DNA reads TGTGCCACCAGTACTAGCGGGAGAAGCGAGCAGTACTTC. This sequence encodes CATSTSGRSEQYF.

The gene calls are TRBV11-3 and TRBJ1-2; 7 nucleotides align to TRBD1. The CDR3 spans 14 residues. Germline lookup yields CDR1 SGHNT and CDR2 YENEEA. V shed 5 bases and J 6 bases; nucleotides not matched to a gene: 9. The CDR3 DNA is TGTGCCAGCAGCCACATTGACAGGGTGGATGGCTACACCTTC. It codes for CASSHIDRVDGYTF.

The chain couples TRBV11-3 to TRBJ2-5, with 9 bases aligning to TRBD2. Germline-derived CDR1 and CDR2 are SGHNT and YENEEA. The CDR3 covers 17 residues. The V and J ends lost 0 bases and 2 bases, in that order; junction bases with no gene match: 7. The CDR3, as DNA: TGTGCCAGCAGCTTAGAGGGGTGGACTAGCGTACAAGAGACCCAGTACTTC. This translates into CASSLEGWTSVQETQYF. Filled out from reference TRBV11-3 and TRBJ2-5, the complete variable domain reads EAGVVQSPRYKIIEKKQPVAFWCNPISGHNTLYWYLQNLGQGPELLIRYENEEAVDDSQLPKDRFSAERLKGVDSTLKIQPAELGDSAVYLCASSLEGWTSVQETQYFGPGTRLLVL.

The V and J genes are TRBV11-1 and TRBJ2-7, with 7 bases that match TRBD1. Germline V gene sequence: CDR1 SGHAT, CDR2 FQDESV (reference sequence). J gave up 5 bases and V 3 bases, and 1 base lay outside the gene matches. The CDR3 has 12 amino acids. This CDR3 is CASSLTGNEQYF. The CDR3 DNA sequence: TGTGCCAGCAGCTTGACAGGGAACGAGCAGTACTTC.

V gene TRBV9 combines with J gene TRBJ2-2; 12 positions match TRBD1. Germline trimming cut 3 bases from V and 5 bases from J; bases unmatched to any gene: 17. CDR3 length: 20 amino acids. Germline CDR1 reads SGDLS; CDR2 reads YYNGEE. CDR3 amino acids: CASSGRGDRGLIIETGELFF. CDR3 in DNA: TGTGCCAGCAGCGGTCGTGGGGACAGGGGGCTGATTATTGAGACCGGGGAGCTGTTTTTT.

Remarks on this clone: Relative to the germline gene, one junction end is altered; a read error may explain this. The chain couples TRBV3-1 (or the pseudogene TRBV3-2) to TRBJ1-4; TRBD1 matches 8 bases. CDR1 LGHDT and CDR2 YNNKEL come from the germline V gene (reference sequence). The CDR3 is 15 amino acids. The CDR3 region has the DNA TGTGCCAGCAGACAAGATTGGACAGGGCGCGAAAAACTGTTTTTT. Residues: CASRQDWTGREKLFF.